This T cell receptor (beta chain) was sequenced in a study of read filtering for tumor transcriptome and immune sequencing. Notes on the study in general: In IR-seq, single-read clonotypes were 75% to 90% of clonotypes but about 3.5% of reads.

As for this clonotype: The antigen is unknown.

Germline CDR1 is GTSNPN and CDR2 is SVGIG (reference sequence). The V and J ends lost 0 bases and 2 bases, in that order; junction bases with no gene match: 15. The CDR3 loop spans 18 amino acids. The library was built from about 400 ng RNA with molecular barcoded adaptors for alpha/delta and beta/gamma chains. TCRdb reanalysed the reads using MiXCR and keeps one entry per CDR3 protein. Of roughly 59,000 distinct CDR3 sequences listed, around a fifth were seen once; the top ten hold 11%. This TCR was recovered from a donor aged 40 or over with multiple myeloma. V is TRBV30 and J is TRBJ2-7, with 8 positions matching TRBD2. Sequenced material: a population of CD138-negative cells sorted from bone marrow. The CDR3 region has the DNA TGTGCCTGGAGTGTACGCAGGGCGGGGGGTCCTCACCCCTACGAGCAGTACTTC. It yields the protein CAWSVRRAGGPHPYEQYF.